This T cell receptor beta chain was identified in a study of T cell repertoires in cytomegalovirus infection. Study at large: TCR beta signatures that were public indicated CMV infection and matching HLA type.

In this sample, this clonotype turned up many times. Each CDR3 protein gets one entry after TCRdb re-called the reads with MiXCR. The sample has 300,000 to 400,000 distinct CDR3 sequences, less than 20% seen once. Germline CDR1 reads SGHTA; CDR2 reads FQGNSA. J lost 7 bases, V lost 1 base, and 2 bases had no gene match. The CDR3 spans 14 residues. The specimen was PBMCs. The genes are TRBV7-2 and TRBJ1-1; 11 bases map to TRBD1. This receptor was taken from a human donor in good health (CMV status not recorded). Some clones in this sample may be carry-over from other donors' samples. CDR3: CASSLEGQGVEAFF. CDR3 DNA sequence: TGTGCCAGCAGCTTAGAGGGACAGGGGGTTGAAGCTTTCTTT.